A single sample gave rise to the 3 T cell receptor beta chains below, sequenced in a study of radiotherapy plus CTLA-4 blockade in lung cancer. Here immunoSEQ multiplex PCR was the method, and the copy in TCRdb shows in-frame clones only, minus some. The table records around 45,000 clones, around 73% of them present only once. The sequencing used peripheral blood, collected from a patient treated with radiotherapy plus ipilimumab. These TCRs come from a human donor with non-small cell lung cancer who had a complete response to radiotherapy plus ipilimumab.

The chain carries TRBV4-1 and TRBJ2-2; a possible D gene is TRBD1 (6 bases). V was cut by 2 bases and J by 0 bases, with 13 bases left in between. CDR1 and CDR2 (germline): MGHRA, YSYEKL. There are 17 residues in the CDR3. The CDR3 DNA sequence: TGCGCCAGCAGCCAACCCACAGGGAACGCGAACACCGGGGAGCTGTTTTTT. Amino acids: CASSQPTGNANTGELFF.

CDR3 bases: TGCGCCAGCTCCTCCGGGGACTCATCCGATTCACCCCTCCACTTT. Translated: CASSSGDSSDSPLHF. This rearrangement joins TRBV10-1 to TRBJ1-6, with D tentatively TRBD1 (5 bases). Looked up from germline, CDR1 is WNHNN and CDR2 is SYGVQD (reference sequence). V was shortened by 8 bases and J by 8 bases, with 19 bases between the two germline ends. The CDR3 has 15 amino acids.

The chain links TRBV4-3 to TRBJ2-1; TRBD2 matches at 14 bases. The CDR3 loop spans 20 amino acids. The V segment lost 3 bases and the J segment 0 bases; nucleotides outside the gene matches: 10. The germline V gene encodes CDR1 LGHNA and CDR2 YSLEER. CDR3 DNA sequence: TGCGCCAGCAGCCAGAGAGGGACTAGCGGGGGATTCAGCTCCTACAATGAGCAGTTCTTC. It yields the protein CASSQRGTSGGFSSYNEQFF.